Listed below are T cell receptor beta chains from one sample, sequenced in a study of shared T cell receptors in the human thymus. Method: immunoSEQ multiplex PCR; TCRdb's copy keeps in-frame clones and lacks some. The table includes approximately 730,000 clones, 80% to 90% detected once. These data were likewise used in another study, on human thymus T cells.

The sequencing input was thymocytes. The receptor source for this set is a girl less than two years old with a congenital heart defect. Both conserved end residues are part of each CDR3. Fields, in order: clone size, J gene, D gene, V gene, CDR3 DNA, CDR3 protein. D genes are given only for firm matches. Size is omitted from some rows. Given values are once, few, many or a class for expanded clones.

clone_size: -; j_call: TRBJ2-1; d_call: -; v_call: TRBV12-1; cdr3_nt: TGTGCCAGCACCGTATCACTTCGGGGGTGCTCCTACAATGAGCAGTTCTTC; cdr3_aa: CASTVSLRGCSYNEQFF
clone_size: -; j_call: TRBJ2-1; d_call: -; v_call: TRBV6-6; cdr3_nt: TGTGCCAGCAGCCGACGACGGACAAGGGGCGACAATGAGCAGTTCTTC; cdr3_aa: CASSRRRTRGDNEQFF
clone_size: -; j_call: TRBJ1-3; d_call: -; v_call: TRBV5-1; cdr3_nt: TGCGCCAGCAGCTTGGGGCGACAGGCGCCCTCTGGAAACACCATATATTTT; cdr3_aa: CASSLGRQAPSGNTIYF
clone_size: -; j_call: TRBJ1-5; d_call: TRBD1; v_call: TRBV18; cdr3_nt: TGTGCCAGCTCACCAAGGCCGACAGGGACGATCATCAATCAGCCCCAGCATTTT; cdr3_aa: CASSPRPTGTIINQPQHF
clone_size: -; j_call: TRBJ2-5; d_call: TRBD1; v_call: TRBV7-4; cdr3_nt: TGTGCCAGCAGTTCCCAACAGGGGCAAGAGACCCAGTACTTC; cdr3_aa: CASSSQQGQETQYF
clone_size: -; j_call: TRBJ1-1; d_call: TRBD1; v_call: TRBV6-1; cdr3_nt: TGTGCCGGCCGACAGGGTGGAACTGAAGCTTTCTTT; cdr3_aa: CAGRQGGTEAFF
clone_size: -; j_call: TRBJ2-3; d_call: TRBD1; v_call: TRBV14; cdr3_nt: TGTGCCAGCAGCCAAGGACAGGGGGTTAGCGACGATACGCAGTATTTT; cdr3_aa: CASSQGQGVSDDTQYF
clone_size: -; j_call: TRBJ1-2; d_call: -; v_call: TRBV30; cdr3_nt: TGTGCCTGGAGGGACCCCGGGCAGGCGGGGGGTAACTATGGCTACACCTTC; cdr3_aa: CAWRDPGQAGGNYGYTF
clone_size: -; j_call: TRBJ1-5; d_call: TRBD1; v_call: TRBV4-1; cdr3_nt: TGCGCCAGCAGCCAGCGTCCTACAGGGGGCAATGAGCCCCAGCATTTT; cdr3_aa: CASSQRPTGGNEPQHF
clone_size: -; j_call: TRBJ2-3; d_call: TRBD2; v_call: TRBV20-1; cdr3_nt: TGCAGTTGTGAGGCTAGCGGGGGAGGATATTTT; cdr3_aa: CSCEASGGGYF
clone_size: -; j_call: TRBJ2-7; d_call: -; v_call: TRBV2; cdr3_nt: TGTGCCAGCAGTGAGGATCTCCGACAGAACCCCTACGAGCAGTACTTC; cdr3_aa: CASSEDLRQNPYEQYF
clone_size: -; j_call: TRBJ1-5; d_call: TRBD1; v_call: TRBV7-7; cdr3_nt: TGTGCTAGCAGCCTACTCGAGGACAGGGTCAATAGCAATCAGCCCCAGCATTTT; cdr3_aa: CASSLLEDRVNSNQPQHF
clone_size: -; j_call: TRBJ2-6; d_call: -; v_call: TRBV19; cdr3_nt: TGTGCCGTCCACTTCTTGACAGGCGCCGGGGCCAACGTCCTGACTTTC; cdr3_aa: CAVHFLTGAGANVLTF
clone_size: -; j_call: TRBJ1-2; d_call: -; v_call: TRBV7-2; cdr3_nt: TGTGCCAGCAGCTTAACCCAATGGGAGCCTTATGGCTACACCTTC; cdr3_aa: CASSLTQWEPYGYTF
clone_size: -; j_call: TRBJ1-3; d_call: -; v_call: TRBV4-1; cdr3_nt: TGCGCCAGCAGCCAAGTGGTAGGCGGTCCCTCTGGAAACACCATATATTTT; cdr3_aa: CASSQVVGGPSGNTIYF
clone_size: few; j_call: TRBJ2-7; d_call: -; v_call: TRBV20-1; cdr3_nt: TGCAGTGCTAGAGATCGCGACGAGCAGTACTTC; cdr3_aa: CSARDRDEQYF
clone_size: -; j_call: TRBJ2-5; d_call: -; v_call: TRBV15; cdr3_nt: TGTGCCACCAGCAGACTTGCCAGTCGGGACTGCGCCGAGACCCAGTACTTC; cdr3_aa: CATSRLASRDCAETQYF
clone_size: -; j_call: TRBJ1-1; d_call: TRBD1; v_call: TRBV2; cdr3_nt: TGTGCCAGCAGTGAACCCCCGGGACAGGGGACGAACACTGAAGCTTTCTTT; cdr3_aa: CASSEPPGQGTNTEAFF
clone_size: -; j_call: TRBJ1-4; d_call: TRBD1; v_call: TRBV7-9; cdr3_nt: TGTGCCAGCCCTTTACCCGGACAGGGCAAGGAAAAACTGTTTTTT; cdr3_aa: CASPLPGQGKEKLFF
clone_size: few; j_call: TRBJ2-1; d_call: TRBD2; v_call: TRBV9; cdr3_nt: TGTGCCAGCAGCGTAGAGACGGGGGGAGGGACTAGCGACAATGAGCAGTTCTTC; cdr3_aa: CASSVETGGGTSDNEQFF
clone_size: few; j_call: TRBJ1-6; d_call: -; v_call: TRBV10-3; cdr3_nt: TGTGCCATCAGGGGGCGGGGGGAGCCCCTCCACTTT; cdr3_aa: CAIRGRGEPLHF
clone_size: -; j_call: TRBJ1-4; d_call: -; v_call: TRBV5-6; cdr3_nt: TGTGCCAGCAGCTTCGAAAATACAGGAAAAGAAGTTAATGAAAAACTGTTTTTT; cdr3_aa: CASSFENTGKEVNEKLFF
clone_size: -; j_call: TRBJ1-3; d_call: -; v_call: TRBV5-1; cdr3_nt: TGCGCCAGCAGCAACACCAGAAACACCATATATTTT; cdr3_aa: CASSNTRNTIYF
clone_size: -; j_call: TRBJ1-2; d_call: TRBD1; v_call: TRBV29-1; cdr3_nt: TGCAGCGTGGAAACAGGGGATGGCTACACCTTC; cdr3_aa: CSVETGDGYTF
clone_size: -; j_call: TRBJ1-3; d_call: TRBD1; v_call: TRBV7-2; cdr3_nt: TGTGCCAGCAGCTCCACAGGGGGCTGGGGAAACACCATATATTTT; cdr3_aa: CASSSTGGWGNTIYF
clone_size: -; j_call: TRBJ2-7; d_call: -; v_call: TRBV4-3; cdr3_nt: TGCGCCAGCAGCCAAGGACAGAGCTCCTACGAGCAGTACTTC; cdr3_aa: CASSQGQSSYEQYF
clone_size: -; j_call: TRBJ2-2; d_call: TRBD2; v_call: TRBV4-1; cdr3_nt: TGCGCCAGCAGCCTTCTTTATCACCTAGGGGAGGGATCCCCGAGGGGGGAGCTGTTTTTT; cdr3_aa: CASSLLYHLGEGSPRGELFF
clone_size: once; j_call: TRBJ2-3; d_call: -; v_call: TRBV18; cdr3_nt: TGTGCCAGCTCACCGCTCGGTCGGGGAAGCCGTGATACGCAGTATTTT; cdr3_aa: CASSPLGRGSRDTQYF
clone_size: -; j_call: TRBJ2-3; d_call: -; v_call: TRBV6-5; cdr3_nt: TGTGCCAGCAGTTACCTGCACGGGTATACGCAGTATTTT; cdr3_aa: CASSYLHGYTQYF
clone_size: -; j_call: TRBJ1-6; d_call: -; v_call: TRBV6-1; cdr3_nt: TGTGCCAGCACGCGGAATTCACCCCTCCACTTT; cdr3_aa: CASTRNSPLHF
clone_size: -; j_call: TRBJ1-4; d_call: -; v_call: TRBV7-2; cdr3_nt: TGTGCCAGCAGCTCCGCGCGGGGGGCGCTTTCTAATGAAAAACTGTTTTTT; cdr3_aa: CASSSARGALSNEKLFF
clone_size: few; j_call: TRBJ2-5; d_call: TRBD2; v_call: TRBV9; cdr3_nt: TGTGCCAGCAGCGTACGTCGGGGGGATGGAGAGACCCAGTACTTC; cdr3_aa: CASSVRRGDGETQYF
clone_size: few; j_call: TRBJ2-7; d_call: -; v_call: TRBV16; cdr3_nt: TGTGCCAGCAGCCTCCGGTGCGCGCAGGGCGAGCAGTACTTC; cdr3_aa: CASSLRCAQGEQYF
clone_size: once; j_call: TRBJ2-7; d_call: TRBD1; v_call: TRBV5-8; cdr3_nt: TGTGCCAGCAGAGACAGGGGGCACGAGCAGTACTTC; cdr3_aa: CASRDRGHEQYF
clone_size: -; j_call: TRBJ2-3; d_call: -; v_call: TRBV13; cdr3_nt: TGTGCCAGCAGCCCCATTCGGTCTAGCACAGATACGCAGTATTTT; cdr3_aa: CASSPIRSSTDTQYF
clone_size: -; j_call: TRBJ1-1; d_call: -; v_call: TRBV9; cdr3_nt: TGTGCCAGCAGCGTAGGGGACGGGGAGGACACTGAAGCTTTCTTT; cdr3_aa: CASSVGDGEDTEAFF
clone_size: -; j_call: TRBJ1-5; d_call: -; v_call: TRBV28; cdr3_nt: TGTGCCAGCAGTTTATACGGGATCAATCAGCCCCAGCATTTT; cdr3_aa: CASSLYGINQPQHF
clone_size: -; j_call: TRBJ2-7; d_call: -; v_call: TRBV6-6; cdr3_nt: TGTGCCAGCAGTTACCCCGGACAGTACGAGCAGTACTTC; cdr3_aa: CASSYPGQYEQYF
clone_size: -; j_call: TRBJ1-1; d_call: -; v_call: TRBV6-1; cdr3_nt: TGTGCCAGCAGTGTTGACAGGAACACTGAAGCTTTCTTT; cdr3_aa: CASSVDRNTEAFF
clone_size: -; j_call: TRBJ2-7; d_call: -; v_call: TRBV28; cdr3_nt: TGTGCCAGCAGTTTCTCGCTGGGCGGGGGCCTCTACGAGCAGTACTTC; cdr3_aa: CASSFSLGGGLYEQYF
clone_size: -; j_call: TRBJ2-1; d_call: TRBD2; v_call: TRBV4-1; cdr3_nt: TGCGCCAGCAGAAGGACTAGCTACAATGAGCAGTTCTTC; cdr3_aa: CASRRTSYNEQFF
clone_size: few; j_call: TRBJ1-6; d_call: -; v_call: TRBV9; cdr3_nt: TGTGCCAGCAGCGCCACAGGGATATCCTATAATTCACCCCTCCACTTT; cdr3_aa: CASSATGISYNSPLHF
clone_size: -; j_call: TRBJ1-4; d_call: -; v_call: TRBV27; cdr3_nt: TGTGCCAGCAGTTCCCCCCCAGCAACTAATGAAAAACTGTTTTTT; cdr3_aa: CASSSPPATNEKLFF
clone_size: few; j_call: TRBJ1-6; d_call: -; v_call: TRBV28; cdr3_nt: TGTGCCAGCAGTATACTATTGGAGGTTCCCAATTCTTCCTATAATTCACCCCTCCACTTT; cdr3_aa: CASSILLEVPNSSYNSPLHF
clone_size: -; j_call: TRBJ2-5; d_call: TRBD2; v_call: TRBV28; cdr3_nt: TGTGCCAGCATTTCGAAACTAGCGGGGGGGGTCCAGTACTTC; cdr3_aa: CASISKLAGGVQYF
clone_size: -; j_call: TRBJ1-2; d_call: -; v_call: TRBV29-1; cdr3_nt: TGCAGCGTTGAAGCAGAGAACAGGGCTCGGGACTATGGCTACACCTTC; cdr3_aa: CSVEAENRARDYGYTF
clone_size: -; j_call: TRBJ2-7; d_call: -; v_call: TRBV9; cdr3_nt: TGTGCCAGCAGCGGAACCCCGGGACATTATTACGAGCAGTACTTC; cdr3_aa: CASSGTPGHYYEQYF
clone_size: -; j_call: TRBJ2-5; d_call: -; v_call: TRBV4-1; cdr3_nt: TGCGCCAGCAGCCAAAACAGACAAGAGACCCAGTACTTC; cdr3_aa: CASSQNRQETQYF
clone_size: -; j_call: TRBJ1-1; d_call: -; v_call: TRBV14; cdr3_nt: TGTGCCAGCAGCCACGGGAGGAGGGCGGACACTGAAGCTTTCTTT; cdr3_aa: CASSHGRRADTEAFF
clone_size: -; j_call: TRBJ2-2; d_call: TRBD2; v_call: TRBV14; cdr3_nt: TGTGCCAGCAGCCAAGAAACTAGCGGGTATTCAAGAAGGGAGCTGTTTTTT; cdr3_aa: CASSQETSGYSRRELFF
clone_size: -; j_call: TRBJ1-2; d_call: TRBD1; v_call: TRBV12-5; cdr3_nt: TGTGCTAGTGGTTTGGACGCCCGGACAGGGAGTGCGGTGGGTGGCTACACCTTC; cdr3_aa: CASGLDARTGSAVGGYTF
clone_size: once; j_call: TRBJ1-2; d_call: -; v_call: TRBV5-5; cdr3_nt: TGTGCCAGCAGGCTGACTCAAGGCTACACCTTC; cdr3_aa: CASRLTQGYTF
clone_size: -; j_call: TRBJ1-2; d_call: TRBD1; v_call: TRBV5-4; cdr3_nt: TGTGCCAGCAGCCCTGACAGGGGGGATAACTATGGCTACACCTTC; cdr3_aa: CASSPDRGDNYGYTF
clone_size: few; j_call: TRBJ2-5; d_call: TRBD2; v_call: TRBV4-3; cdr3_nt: TGCGCCAGCAGCCAAGAACTAGCGGGGGCCTTCTCCGAAGAGACCCAGTACTTC; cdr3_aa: CASSQELAGAFSEETQYF
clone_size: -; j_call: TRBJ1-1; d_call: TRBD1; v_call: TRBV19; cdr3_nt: TGTGCCAGTAGTAAGGACAGGGGGCTATGTGACACTGAAGCTTTCTTT; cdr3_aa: CASSKDRGLCDTEAFF
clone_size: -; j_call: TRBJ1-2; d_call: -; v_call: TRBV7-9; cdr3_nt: TGTGCCAGCAGTTTCCCGGGGGGAAGGTATGGCTACACCTTC; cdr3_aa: CASSFPGGRYGYTF
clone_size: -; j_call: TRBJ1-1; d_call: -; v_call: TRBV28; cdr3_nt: TGTGCCAGCAGTTTATGCACAGCGCCTAAGGGGGCTGAAGCTTTCTTT; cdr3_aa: CASSLCTAPKGAEAFF